This T cell receptor beta chain was retrieved from a study of blood T cell repertoires in COVID-19. Study as a whole: Italy, Spain and the United States were the sources of the convalescent and acute COVID-19 samples.

Libraries were prepared by immunoSEQ multiplex PCR; TCRdb keeps only in-frame clonotypes and omits some of them. In the table there are a few hundred thousand clones, 70% to 90% of which are singletons. Source material: peripheral blood. This TCR derives from a woman in her fifties or sixties who had recovered from COVID-19.

DNA of the CDR3: TGTGCCAGCTCACCACCGATGGGGCAGGGGGGAAACATTCAGTACTTC. Protein: CASSPPMGQGGNIQYF. The chain couples TRBV18 to TRBJ2-4; tentatively, D is TRBD1 (7 bases). The germline V gene has CDR1 KGHSH and CDR2 LQKENI. V lost 0 bases and J 6 bases, leaving 15 bases between the germline ends. CDR3 length equals 16 residues.